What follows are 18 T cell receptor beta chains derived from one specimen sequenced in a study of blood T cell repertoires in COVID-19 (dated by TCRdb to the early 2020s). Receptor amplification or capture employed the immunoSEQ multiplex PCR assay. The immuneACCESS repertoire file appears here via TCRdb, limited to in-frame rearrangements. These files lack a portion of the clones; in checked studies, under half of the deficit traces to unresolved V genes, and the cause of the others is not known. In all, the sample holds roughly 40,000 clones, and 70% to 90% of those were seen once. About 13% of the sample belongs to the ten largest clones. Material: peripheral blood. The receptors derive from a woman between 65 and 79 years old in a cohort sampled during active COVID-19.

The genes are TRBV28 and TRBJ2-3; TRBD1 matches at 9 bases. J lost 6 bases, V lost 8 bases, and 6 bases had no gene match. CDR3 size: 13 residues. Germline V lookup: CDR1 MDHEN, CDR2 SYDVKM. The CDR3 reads CASAGQGPDTQYF. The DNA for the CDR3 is TGTGCCAGCGCCGGACAGGGGCCCGATACGCAGTATTTT.

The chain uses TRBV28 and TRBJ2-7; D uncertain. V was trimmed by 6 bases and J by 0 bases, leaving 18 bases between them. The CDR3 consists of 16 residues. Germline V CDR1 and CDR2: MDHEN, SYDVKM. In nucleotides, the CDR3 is TGTGCCAGCAGCCCACCGGTTCGGGTCTTCTCCTACGAGCAGTACTTC. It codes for CASSPPVRVFSYEQYF. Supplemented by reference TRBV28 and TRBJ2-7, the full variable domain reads DVKVTQSSRYLVKRTGEKVFLECVQDMDHENMFWYRQDPGLGLRLIYFSYDVKMKEKGDIPEGYSVSREKKERFSLILESASTNQTSMYLCASSPPVRVFSYEQYFGPGTRLTVT.

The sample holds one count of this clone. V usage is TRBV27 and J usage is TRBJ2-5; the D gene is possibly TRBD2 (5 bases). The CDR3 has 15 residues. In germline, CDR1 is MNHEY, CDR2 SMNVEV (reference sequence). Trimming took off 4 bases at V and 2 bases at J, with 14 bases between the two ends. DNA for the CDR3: TGTGCCAGCAGTTCTAAGAGCGGCTCTCAAGAGACCCAGTACTTC. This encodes CASSSKSGSQETQYF.

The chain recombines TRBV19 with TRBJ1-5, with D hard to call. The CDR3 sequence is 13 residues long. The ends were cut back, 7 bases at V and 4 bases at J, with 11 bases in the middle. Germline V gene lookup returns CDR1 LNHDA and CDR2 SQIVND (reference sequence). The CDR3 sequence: CASMVPGNQPQHF. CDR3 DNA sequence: TGTGCCAGTATGGTGCCGGGGAATCAGCCCCAGCATTTT.

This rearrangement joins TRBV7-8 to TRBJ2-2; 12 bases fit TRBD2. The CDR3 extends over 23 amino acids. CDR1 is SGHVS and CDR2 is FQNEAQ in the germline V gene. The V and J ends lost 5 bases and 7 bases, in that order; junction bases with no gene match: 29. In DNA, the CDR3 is TGTGCCAGCAGCCCTCGATCCTTCGGTCGAGGGGCTAGCGGGAGGGCCATTGGCGGGGAGCTGTTTTTT. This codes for CASSPRSFGRGASGRAIGGELFF.

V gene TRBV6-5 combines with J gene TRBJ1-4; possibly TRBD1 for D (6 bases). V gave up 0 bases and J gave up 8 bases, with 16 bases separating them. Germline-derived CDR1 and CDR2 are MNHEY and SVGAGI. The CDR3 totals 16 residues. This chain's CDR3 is CASSYSTRTVHEKLFF. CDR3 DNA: TGTGCCAGCAGTTACTCGACCCGGACAGTACACGAAAAACTGTTTTTT.

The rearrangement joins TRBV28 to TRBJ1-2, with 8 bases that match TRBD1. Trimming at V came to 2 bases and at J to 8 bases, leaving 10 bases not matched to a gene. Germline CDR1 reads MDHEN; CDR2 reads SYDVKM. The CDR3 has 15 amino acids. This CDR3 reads CASSLPPGQGSGYTF. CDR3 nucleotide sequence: TGTGCCAGCAGTTTACCCCCAGGACAGGGTAGCGGCTACACCTTC.

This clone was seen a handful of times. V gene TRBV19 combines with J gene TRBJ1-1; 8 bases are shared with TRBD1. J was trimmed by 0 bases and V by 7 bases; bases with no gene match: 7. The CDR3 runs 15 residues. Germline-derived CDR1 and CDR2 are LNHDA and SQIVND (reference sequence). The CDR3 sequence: CASTDLTGVNTEAFF. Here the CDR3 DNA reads TGTGCCAGTACCGACCTGACAGGGGTGAACACTGAAGCTTTCTTT.

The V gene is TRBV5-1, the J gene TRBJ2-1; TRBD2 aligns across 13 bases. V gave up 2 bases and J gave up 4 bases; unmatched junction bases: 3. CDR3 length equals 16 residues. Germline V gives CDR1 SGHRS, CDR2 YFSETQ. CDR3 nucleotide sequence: TGCGCCAGCAGCTTTCCGGGACTAGCGGGATACAATGAGCAGTTCTTC. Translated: CASSFPGLAGYNEQFF. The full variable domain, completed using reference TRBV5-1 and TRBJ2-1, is KAGVTQTPRYLIKTRGQQVTLSCSPISGHRSVSWYQQTPGQGLQFLFEYFSETQRNKGNFPGRFSGRQFSNSRSEMNVSTLELGDSALYLCASSFPGLAGYNEQFFGPGTRLTVL.

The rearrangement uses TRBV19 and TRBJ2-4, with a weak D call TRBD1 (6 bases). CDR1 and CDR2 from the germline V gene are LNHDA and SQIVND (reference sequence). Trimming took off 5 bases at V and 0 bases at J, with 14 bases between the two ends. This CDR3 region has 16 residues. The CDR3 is CASSARGLLAKNIQYF. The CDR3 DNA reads TGTGCCAGTAGTGCGAGGGGGTTGCTAGCCAAAAACATTCAGTACTTC.

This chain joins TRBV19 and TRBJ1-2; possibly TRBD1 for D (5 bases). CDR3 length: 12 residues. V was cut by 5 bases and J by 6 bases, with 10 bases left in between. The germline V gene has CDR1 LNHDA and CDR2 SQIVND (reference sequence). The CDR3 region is CASSDRDNGYTF. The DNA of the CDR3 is TGTGCCAGTAGTGACAGAGATAATGGCTACACCTTC.

In DNA form, the CDR3 reads TGTGGCGCCCAAGACAGCTTGAACACTGAAGCTTTCTTT. Residues: CGAQDSLNTEAFF. The chain links TRBV25-1 to TRBJ1-1; D is perhaps TRBD1 (5 bases). The CDR3 has 13 amino acids. From germline, CDR1 is MGHDK and CDR2 SYGVNS.

The chain's CDR3 is CASSTGLRTEAFF. Here the CDR3 DNA reads TGTGCCAGCAGTACAGGGCTGAGGACTGAAGCTTTCTTT. The chain has TRBV3-1 (or the pseudogene TRBV3-2) and TRBJ1-1; possible D gene TRBD1, 6 bases. The CDR3 runs to 13 residues. V lost 6 bases and J 5 bases, leaving 13 bases between the germline ends. The germline CDR1 and CDR2 sequences are LGHDT and YNNKEL (reference sequence).

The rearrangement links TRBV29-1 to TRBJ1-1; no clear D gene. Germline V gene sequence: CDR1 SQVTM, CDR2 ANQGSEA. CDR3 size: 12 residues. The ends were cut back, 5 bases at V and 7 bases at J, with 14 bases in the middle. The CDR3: CSVQRLFREAFF. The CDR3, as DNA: TGCAGCGTTCAGCGGCTGTTTCGTGAAGCTTTCTTT. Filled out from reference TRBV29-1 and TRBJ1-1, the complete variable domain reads SAVISQKPSRDICQRGTSLTIQCQVDSQVTMMFWYRQQPGQSLTLIATANQGSEATYESGFVIDKFPISRPNLTFSTLTVSNMSPEDSSIYLCSVQRLFREAFFGQGTRLTVV.

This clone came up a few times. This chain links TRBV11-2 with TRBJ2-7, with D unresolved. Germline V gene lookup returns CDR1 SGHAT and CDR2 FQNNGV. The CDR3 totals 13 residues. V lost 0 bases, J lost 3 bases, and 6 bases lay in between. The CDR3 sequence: CASSLEQFYEQYF. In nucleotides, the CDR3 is TGTGCCAGCAGCTTAGAACAGTTCTACGAGCAGTACTTC.

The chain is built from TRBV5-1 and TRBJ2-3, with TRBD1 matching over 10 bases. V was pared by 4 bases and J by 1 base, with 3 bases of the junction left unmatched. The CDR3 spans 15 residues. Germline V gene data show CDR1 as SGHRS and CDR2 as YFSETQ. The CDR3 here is CASSLGTGGTDTQYF. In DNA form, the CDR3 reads TGCGCCAGCAGCCTCGGGACAGGGGGCACAGATACGCAGTATTTT.

Here the CDR3 reads CASSLAGSQGPSEAFF. Here the CDR3 DNA reads TGTGCCAGCAGCTTAGCCGGCTCACAGGGGCCCAGTGAAGCTTTCTTT. The chain joins TRBV7-9 to TRBJ1-1, with 7 bases that match TRBD1. CDR1 and CDR2 from the germline V gene are SEHNR and FQNEAQ (reference sequence). The CDR3 has 16 amino acids. The trim removed 0 bases at V and 7 bases at J, leaving 11 bases unmatched.

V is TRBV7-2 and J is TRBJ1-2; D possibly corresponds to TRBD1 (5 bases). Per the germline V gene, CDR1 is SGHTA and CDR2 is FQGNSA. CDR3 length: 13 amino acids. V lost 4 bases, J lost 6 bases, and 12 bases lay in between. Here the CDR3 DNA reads TGTGCCAGCAGCTCGCCCATGACAGATGGCTACACCTTC. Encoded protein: CASSSPMTDGYTF.